This TCR beta chain was identified during a study of tumor-infiltrating lymphocytes in primary liver carcinoma. Study-level results: Compared with blood, tumor repertoires held significantly more in their top 250 clones.

A word on this clonotype: What it binds is not known. A junction boundary mismatches the germline segment, possibly from a read error.

Starting material of about 480 ng total RNA yielded TCR beta cDNA via a constant-region primer. ARM-PCR was slightly modified, and three nested multiplex PCR rounds with it gave rise to the TCR beta libraries. In the first two PCR rounds, TRBV1-TRBV30 forward primers were paired with a C-beta reverse primer, and each round lasted around 10 cycles. TCRdb processed the multiplex PCR reads anew with MiXCR; each CDR3 protein has one entry. This table holds about 48,000 distinct CDR3 sequences, about three quarters found once. Bulk tissue was left unsorted, and RNA and DNA were co-extracted from 20-30 mg of it. No patient had received treatment, and all had chronic HBV infection. Five separate regions of each tumor underwent sampling. This CDR3 spans 16 amino acids.

Sample: liver tumor tissue from sampling region 3. The subset denotes: tumor region T3, left-lateral pole. The J gene is TRBJ2-2, the V gene TRBV12-3 or TRBV12-4; D possibly corresponds to TRBD1 (7 bases). The receptor's source is a man aged 35 to 55 with primary liver carcinoma and hepatitis B virus infection. The CDR3 DNA follows: TGTACCAGCAGTTTTGGAGGGGGCGCATGGTCCGGGGAGCTGTTTTTT. Encoded protein: CTSSFGGGAWSGELFF.